Listed here is a single TCR beta chain. These data belong to a study of blood T cell repertoires in COVID-19. As for the study in general: T cells, B-cell-depleted T cells, or PBMCs supplied cDNA or gDNA.

Sequencing was performed with immunoSEQ multiplex PCR; in TCRdb, only in-frame clones are kept and a portion is missing. The sample shows 200,000 to 250,000 clones, 70% to 90% of them seen only once. CDR3 length: 13 amino acids. Trimming removed 6 bases from V and 4 bases from J, with 12 bases in between. Germline V lookup: CDR1 LNHDA, CDR2 SQIVND (reference sequence). The sequencing sample was made of peripheral blood. V is TRBV19 and J is TRBJ1-1; D ambiguous. The receptor was derived from a man aged 40-49 years with acute or convalescent COVID-19. CDR3 in amino acids: CASSREGGTEAFF. CDR3 sequence (DNA): TGTGCCAGTAGCCGGGAGGGCGGCACTGAAGCTTTCTTT.